This T cell receptor beta chain was identified during a study of STAT5B mutations in CD4+ large granular lymphocyte leukemia (dated by TCRdb to between 2021 and 2023). For the study in its entirety: Among the healthy controls, the CDR3 'QG' motif was associated with a particular HLA allele. TCRbeta repertoires of CD4+ T-cell large granular lymphocyte leukemia patients were compared with those of healthy blood donors. Flow cytometry performed on FACSCanto II or FACSVerse showed that the purified fractions had more than 95% purity among lymphocytes. General study outcomes and caveats: TRBV06-family usage was enriched among the top patient clones (8/27) compared with healthy controls (2/35). The data were not HLA-matched, and the higher clonality in CD4+ T-LGLL than in CD8+ T-LGLL could be due to the relatively small sample size. CD4-sorted patient repertoires appeared more clonal than healthy CD4+ repertoires, and this difference persisted after removing the putative leukemic clones. Main leukemic clonotypes were private to each patient, although about a quarter of the main leukemic clonotypes were found at low frequency in the non-leukemic repertoires of other patients.

Buffy coats from roughly 40 blood donors, supplied by the Finnish Red Cross blood service, were used as healthy controls. All TCR-sequenced material derived from peripheral blood: patient blood samples and healthy donor buffy coats. Ficoll-Hypaque gradient centrifugation was used to isolate peripheral blood mononuclear cells. CD4+ cells were purified magnetically from the buffy coats of healthy controls. The Gentra Puregene Cell and Tissue kit was used to extract genomic DNA, and a Qubit 2.0 fluorometer was used to measure the amount of genomic DNA. V ends up 2 bases short and J 1 base short, with an unmatched junction base count of 1. Including the terminal cysteine and phenylalanine, the CDR3 comprises 14 residues. The DNA shown is the 42-base CDR3, in frame from base 1. As encoded in the germline V gene (reference sequence), CDR1 is SEHNR while CDR2 is FQNEAQ. The immunoSEQ assay at survey resolution was applied to genomic DNA for sequencing of TCRbeta rearrangements. As for how the authors treated the data: In the TCR sequencing data, the smallest productive clonotype frequency that could be detected was 2.59 x 10-5. Only productive TCRbeta rearrangements, meaning sequences that were complete and in-frame, were kept for the analyses. Sample clonality was computed as Simpson clonality in the immunoSEQ Analyzer version 3.0. Clones were categorized by frequency as very rare, small, medium, large (1-20%) or hyperexpanded (>20%). Generation probabilities were estimated with OLGA 1.2.3, V-gene circos plots were made with VDJtools, specificities were looked up in VDJdb, and CDR3 motifs were identified with GLIPH. Sourced from immuneACCESS, this table was stored by TCRdb with only in-frame sequences that have V and J called. A share of the clones is absent; for the studies checked, an unresolved V gene accounts for under half, and the remainder has no known explanation. D and trimming were read from the DNA, whereas the V and J calls and clone size are those reported in that table. The sample records about 40,000 clones, roughly 83% of which are singletons. Of the sample, 0.35% falls within the top ten clones.

Comment on this clone: The target of this receptor is not known. No clone much larger than this one lies a single base away; base qualities are absent.

The sequence is built from TRBV7-9 and TRBJ2-5; TRBD1 matches 7 bases in the middle. The TCR sequence derives from a human donor in good health. The sequenced sample consisted of CD4+ T cells from blood buffy coats. The CDR3 corresponds to CASSLNRGQETQYF. The DNA sequence is TGTGCCAGCAGCTTAAACAGGGGCCAAGAGACCCAGTACTTC.